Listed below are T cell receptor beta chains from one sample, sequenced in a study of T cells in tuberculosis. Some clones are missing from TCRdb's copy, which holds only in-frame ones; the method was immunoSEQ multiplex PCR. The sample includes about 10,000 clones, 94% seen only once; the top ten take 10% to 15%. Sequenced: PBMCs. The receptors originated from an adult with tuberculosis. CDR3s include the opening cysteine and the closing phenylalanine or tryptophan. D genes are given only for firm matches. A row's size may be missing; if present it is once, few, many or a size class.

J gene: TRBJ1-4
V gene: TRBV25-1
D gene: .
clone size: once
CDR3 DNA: TGTGCCAGCAGAATCCGGGATAAACTGTTTTTT
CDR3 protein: CASRIRDKLFF

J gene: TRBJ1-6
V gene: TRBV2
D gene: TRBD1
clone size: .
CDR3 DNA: TGTGCCAGCAGCCAGGGGGGATCCTATAATTCACCCCTCCACTTT
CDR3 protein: CASSQGGSYNSPLHF

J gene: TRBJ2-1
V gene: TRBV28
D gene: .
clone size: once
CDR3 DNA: TGTGCCAGCGTCGTCACGGGTGAGCAGTTCTTC
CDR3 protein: CASVVTGEQFF

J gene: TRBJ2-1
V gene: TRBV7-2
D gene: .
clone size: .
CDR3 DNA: TGTGCCAGCATGGGCTATGCGGGCAATGAGCAGTTCTTC
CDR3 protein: CASMGYAGNEQFF

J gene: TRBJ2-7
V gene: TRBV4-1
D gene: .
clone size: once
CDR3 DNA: TGCGCCAGCAGCCAACAGGGTATGGGTTTTAGAACGGGCGAGCAGTACTTC
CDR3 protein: CASSQQGMGFRTGEQYF

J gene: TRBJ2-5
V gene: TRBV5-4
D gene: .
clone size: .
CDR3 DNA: TGTGCCAGCAGCTTGGAGGGGCGGGAGACCCAGTACTTC
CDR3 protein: CASSLEGRETQYF

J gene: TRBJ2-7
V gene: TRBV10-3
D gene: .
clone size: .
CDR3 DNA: TGTGCCATCGCACGGGGCTACGAGCAGTACTTC
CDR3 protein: CAIARGYEQYF

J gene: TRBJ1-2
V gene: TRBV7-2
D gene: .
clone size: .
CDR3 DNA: TGTGCCAGCAGCTCCATAAGGGGACTTTCCTATGGCTACACCTTC
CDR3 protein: CASSSIRGLSYGYTF

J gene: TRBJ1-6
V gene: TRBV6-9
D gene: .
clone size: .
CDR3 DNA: TGTGCCAGCAGTTACGGGGGGCCACCCCTCCACTTT
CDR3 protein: CASSYGGPPLHF

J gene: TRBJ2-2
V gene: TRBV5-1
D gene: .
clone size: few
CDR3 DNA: TGCGCCAGCAACAAGGAGGGACAGATTAACACCGGGGAGCTGTTTTTT
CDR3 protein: CASNKEGQINTGELFF

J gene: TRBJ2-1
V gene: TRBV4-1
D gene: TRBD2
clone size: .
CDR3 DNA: TGCGCCAGCAGCCAAGCCGGACTAGCGAACTCCTACAATGAGCAGTTCTTC
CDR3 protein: CASSQAGLANSYNEQFF

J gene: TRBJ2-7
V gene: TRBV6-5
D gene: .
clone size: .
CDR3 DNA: TGTGCCAGCAGTTACTCTACTAATAGCTACGAGCAGTACTTC
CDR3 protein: CASSYSTNSYEQYF

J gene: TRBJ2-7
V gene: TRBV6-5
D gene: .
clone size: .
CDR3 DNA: TGTGCCAGCGGGTGGAGGGACGGCGAGCAGTACTTC
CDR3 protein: CASGWRDGEQYF

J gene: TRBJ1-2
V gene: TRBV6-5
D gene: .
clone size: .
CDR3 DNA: TGTGCCAGCAGTTCGGGTCCAGGGCCGGGTGGCTACACCTTC
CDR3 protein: CASSSGPGPGGYTF

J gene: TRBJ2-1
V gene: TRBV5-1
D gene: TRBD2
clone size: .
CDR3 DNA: TGCGCCAGCAGCTTGGTGATAGCGGGAGGCTACAATGAGCAGTTCTTC
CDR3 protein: CASSLVIAGGYNEQFF

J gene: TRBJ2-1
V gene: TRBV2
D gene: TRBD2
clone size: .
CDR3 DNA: TGTGCCAGCACCGCGTGGGGGGGGTCCTACAATGAGCAGTTCTTC
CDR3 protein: CASTAWGGSYNEQFF

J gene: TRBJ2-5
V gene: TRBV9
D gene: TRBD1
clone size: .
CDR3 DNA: TGTGCCAGCAGCGACACAGGACAGGGGATCCAAGAGACCCAGTACTTC
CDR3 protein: CASSDTGQGIQETQYF

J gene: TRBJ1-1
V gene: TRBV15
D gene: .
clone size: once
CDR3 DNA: TGTGCCCCCGAGGGCGCAGCTTTCTTT
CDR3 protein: CAPEGAAFF

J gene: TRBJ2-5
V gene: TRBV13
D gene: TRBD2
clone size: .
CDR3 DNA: TGTGCCAGCAGCTCGGGGGGGCAAGAGACCCAGTACTTC
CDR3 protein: CASSSGGQETQYF

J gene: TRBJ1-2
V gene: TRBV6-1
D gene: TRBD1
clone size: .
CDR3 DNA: TGTGCCAGCAGTGAAGGACAGGGCTGGGGCTACACCTTC
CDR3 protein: CASSEGQGWGYTF

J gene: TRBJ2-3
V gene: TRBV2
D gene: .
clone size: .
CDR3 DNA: TGTGCCAGCAGTGCGCGGGACCCCGGGGCAGATACGCAGTATTTT
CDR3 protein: CASSARDPGADTQYF

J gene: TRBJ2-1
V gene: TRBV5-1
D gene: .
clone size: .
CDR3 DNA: TGCGCCAGCAGCTTGGGGTCAGGCAATGAGCAGTTCTTC
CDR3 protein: CASSLGSGNEQFF

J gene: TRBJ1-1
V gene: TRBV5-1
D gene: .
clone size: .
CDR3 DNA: TGCGCCAGCAGCTTGGACTATCCGCGGACTGAAGCTTTCTTT
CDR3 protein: CASSLDYPRTEAFF

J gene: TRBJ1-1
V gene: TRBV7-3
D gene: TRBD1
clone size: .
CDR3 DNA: TGTGCCAGCAGCCCGACAGACAGGGCCCTAGACACTGAAGCTTTCTTT
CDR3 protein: CASSPTDRALDTEAFF

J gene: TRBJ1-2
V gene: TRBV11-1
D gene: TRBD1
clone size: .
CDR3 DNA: TGTGCCAGCAGCTCCGCCGGGACAGAGCCCTATGGCTACACCTTC
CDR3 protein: CASSSAGTEPYGYTF

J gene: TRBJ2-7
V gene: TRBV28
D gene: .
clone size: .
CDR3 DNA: TGTGCCAGCAGTTTATTAGCCGGACTGACCTACGAGCAGTACTTC
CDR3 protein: CASSLLAGLTYEQYF

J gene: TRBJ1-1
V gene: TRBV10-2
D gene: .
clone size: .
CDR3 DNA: TGCGCCAGCAGTGGTCAGGGTGATGGTAGAACTGAAGCTTTCTTT
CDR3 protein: CASSGQGDGRTEAFF

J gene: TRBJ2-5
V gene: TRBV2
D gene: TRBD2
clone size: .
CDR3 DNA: TGTGCCAGCAGTGGCATAGGACTAGCGAAGACCCAGTACTTC
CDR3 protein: CASSGIGLAKTQYF

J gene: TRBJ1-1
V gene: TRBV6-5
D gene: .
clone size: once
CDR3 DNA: TGTGCCAGCAGTTACTCCGCAGGGATGAACACTGAAGCTTTCTTT
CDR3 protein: CASSYSAGMNTEAFF

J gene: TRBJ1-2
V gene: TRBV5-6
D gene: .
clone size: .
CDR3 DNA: TGTGCCAGCAGCTTGAGGGGCAACTATGGCTACACCTTC
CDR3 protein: CASSLRGNYGYTF

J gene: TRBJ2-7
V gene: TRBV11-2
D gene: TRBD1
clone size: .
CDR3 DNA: TGTGCCAGCAGCTTCGTCACAGGGGCCCACGGAGAGCAGTACTTC
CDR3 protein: CASSFVTGAHGEQYF

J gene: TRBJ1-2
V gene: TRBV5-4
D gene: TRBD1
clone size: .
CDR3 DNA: TGTGCCAGCAGCTTGGTAGGGGACAGTGGGTCCTATGGCTACACCTTC
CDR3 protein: CASSLVGDSGSYGYTF

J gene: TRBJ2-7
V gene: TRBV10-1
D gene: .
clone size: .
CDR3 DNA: TGCGCCAGCAGTGACTCTAAAGGGGGGGACTACGAGCAGTACTTC
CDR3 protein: CASSDSKGGDYEQYF

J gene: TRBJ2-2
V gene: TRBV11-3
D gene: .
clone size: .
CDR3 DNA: TGTGCCAGCAGCTTAGCGGGGGGCTCGGACACCGGGGAGCTGTTTTTT
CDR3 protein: CASSLAGGSDTGELFF

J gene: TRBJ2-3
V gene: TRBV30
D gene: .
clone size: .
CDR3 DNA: TGTGCCTGGTCTCCCACTCCAGATACGCAGTATTTT
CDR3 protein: CAWSPTPDTQYF

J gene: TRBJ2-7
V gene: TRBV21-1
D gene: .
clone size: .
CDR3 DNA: TGTGCCAGCAGCAAAAGGGACAGTTCCTACGAGCAGTACTTC
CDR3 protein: CASSKRDSSYEQYF

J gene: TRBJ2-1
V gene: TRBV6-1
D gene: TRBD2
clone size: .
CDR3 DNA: TGTGCCAGCAGTGAAAGAGGGGGGCTGCTAGCGGGAGTCTACAATGAGCAGTTCTTC
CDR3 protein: CASSERGGLLAGVYNEQFF

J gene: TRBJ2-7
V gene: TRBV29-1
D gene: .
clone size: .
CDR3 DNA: TGCAGCGTTGACTATGCACCCTTCGGTTACGAGCAGTACTTC
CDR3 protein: CSVDYAPFGYEQYF

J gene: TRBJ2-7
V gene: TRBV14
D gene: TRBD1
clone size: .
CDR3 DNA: TGTGCCAGCAGCCGCCAACAGGGGACGGTAACCTCCTACGAGCAGTACTTC
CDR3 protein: CASSRQQGTVTSYEQYF

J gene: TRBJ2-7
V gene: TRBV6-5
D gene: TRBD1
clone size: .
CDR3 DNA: TGTGCCAGCAGTCCCGGGACAGGGGGCAGCTACGAGCAGTACTTC
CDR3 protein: CASSPGTGGSYEQYF

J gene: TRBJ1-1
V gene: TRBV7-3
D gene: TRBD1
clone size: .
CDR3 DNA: TGTGCCAGCAGCTTGGACAGGGGGAACACTGAAGCTTTCTTT
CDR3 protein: CASSLDRGNTEAFF

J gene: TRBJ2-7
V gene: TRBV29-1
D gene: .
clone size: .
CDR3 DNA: TGCAGCGTTGTCGTTACTTTCGTAGGGGACGAGCAGTACTTC
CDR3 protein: CSVVVTFVGDEQYF

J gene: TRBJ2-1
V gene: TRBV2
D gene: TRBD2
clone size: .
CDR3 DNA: TGTGCCAGCAGAGCCCCCGGGACTAGCGGGTCCTACAATGAGCAGTTCTTC
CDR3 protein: CASRAPGTSGSYNEQFF

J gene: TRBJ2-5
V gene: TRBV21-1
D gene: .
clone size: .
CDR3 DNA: TGTGCCAGCAGCAAAGGCCAAACCAACAGGGGAGAGACCCAGTACTTC
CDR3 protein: CASSKGQTNRGETQYF

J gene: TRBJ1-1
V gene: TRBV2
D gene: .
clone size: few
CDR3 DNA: TGTGCCAGCAGTGATCAGGGTTCGCACACTGAAGCTTTCTTT
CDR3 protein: CASSDQGSHTEAFF

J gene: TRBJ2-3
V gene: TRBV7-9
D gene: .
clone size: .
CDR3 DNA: TGTGCCAGCAGCCCTAGCACAGATACGCAGTATTTT
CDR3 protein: CASSPSTDTQYF

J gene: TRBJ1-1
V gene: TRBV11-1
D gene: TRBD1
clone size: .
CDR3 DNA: TGTGCCAGCAGTGTGACAGGGAGGAACACTGAAGCTTTCTTT
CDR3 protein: CASSVTGRNTEAFF

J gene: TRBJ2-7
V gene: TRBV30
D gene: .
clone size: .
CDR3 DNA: TGTGCCTGGAGCGGACAGAGAGTGCAGTACTTC
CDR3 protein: CAWSGQRVQYF

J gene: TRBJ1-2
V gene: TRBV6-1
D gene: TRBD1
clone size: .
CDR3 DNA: TGTGCCAGCAGTGCTCCCTTGACAGGGTACTATGGCTACACCTTC
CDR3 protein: CASSAPLTGYYGYTF

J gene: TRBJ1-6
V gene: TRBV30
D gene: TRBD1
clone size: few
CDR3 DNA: TGTGCCTGGACCCCGACAGGGCCTTATTCACCCCTCCACTTT
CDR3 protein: CAWTPTGPYSPLHF

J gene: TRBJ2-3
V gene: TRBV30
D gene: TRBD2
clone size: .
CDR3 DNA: TGTGGTCGAAGCGGGGGGATGACAGATACGCAGTATTTT
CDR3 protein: CGRSGGMTDTQYF

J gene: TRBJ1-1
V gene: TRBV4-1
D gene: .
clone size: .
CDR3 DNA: TGCGCCAGCAGCCAAGGGCAGGGGAACACTGAAGCTTTCTTT
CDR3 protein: CASSQGQGNTEAFF